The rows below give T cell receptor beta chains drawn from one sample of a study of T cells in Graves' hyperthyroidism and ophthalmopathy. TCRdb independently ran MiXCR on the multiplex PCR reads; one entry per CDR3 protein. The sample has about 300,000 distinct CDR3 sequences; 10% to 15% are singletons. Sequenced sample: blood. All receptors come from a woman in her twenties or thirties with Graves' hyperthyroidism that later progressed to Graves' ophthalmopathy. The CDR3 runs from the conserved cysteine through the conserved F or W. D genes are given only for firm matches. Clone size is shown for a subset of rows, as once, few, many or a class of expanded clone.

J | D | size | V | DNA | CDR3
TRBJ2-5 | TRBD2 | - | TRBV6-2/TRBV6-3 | TGTGCCAGCAGCCCACTACTAGCGCCAGATCAAGAGACCCAGTACTTC | CASSPLLAPDQETQYF
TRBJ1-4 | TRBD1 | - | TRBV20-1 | TGCAGTGCTAGATATGACAGGGGGCTTTTTTCTAATGAAAAACTGTTTTTT | CSARYDRGLFSNEKLFF
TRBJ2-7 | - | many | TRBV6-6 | TGTGCCAGCAGTTACCTGGACAGTGATGACGAGCAGTACTTC | CASSYLDSDDEQYF
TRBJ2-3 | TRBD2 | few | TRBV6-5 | TGTGCCAGCAGTTACTCAGCGGGGTCCACAGATACGCAGTATTTT | CASSYSAGSTDTQYF
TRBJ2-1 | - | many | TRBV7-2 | TGTGCCAGCAGCTCCACCCTCATCTCGGATGAGCAGTTCTTC | CASSSTLISDEQFF
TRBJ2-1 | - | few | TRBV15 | TGTGCCACCAGCAGTGGGGTGGGGGGGCTTGACAATGAGCAGTTCTTC | CATSSGVGGLDNEQFF
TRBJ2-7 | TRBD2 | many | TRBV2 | TGTGCCAGCAGTGAAGGGACTAGCCCCTACGAGCAGTACTTC | CASSEGTSPYEQYF
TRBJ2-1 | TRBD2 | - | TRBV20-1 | TGCAGTGCTAGGGGTGTAGCGGGAGGTTCGAATGAGCAGTTCTTC | CSARGVAGGSNEQFF
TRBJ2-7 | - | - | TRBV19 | TGTGCCAGCAGGGGCCCCCCCAACGAGCAGTACTTC | CASRGPPNEQYF
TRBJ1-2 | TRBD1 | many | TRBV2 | TGTGCCAGCAGTGAAAGGGGGCTAATCTATGGCTACACCTTC | CASSERGLIYGYTF
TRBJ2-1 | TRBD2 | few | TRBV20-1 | TGCAGTGCTCCTCTAGCGGGAGGGGCCTACAATGAGCAGTTCTTC | CSAPLAGGAYNEQFF
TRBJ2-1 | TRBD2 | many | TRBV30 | TGTGCCTGGAGCACTAGCGGGGGTAACAATGAGCAGTTCTTC | CAWSTSGGNNEQFF
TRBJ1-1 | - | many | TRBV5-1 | TGCGCCAGCAGACAGGACGGTGGGGGGACTGAAGCTTTCTTT | CASRQDGGGTEAFF
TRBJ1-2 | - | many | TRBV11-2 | TGTGCCAGCAGCTTAGAACGGTACTATGGCTACACCTTC | CASSLERYYGYTF
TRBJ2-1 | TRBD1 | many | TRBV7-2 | TGTGCCAGCAGCTTGGGGACAGAATACAATGAGCAGTTCTTC | CASSLGTEYNEQFF
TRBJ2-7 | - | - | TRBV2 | TGTGCCAGCAGGTCGACCACGCTCGGGGAGCAGTACTTC | CASRSTTLGEQYF
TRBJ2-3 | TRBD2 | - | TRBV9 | TGTGCCAGCAGCGGGGGGGGAGGGGCGCAGTATTTT | CASSGGGGAQYF
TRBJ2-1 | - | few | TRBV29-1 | TGCAGCGTTGACTCCTACTCCTACAATGAGCAGTTCTTC | CSVDSYSYNEQFF
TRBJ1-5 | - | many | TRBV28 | TGTGCCAGCAGCTCCGACAGAAGCAATCAGCCCCAGCATTTT | CASSSDRSNQPQHF
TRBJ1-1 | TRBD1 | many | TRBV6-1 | TGTGCCAGCAGCGACAGGGCAAAGGGCACTGAAGCTTTCTTT | CASSDRAKGTEAFF
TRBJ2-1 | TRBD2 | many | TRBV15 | TGTGCCACCAGCAGAGGACTACTCTGGGCGGGAGTCATGGGGAATGAGCAGTTCTTC | CATSRGLLWAGVMGNEQFF
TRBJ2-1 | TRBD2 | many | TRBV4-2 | TGTGCCAGCAGCCAAGCCCTGCGGGAGGAGCAGTTCTTC | CASSQALREEQFF
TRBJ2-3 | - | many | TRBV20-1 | TGCAGTGCCGCCCGATTCTCAAGGGTCACAGATACGCAGTATTTT | CSAARFSRVTDTQYF
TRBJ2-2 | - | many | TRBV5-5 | TGTGCCAGCAGCTTGCTCAGTCCGGTACCCGGGGAGCTGTTTTTT | CASSLLSPVPGELFF
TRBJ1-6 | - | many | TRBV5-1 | TGCGCCAGCAGCGTGTCCAGAGGGACGAATTCACCCCTCCACTTT | CASSVSRGTNSPLHF